This TCR beta chain emerged from a study of blood T cell repertoires in COVID-19. Study background: Donors in the United States, Italy and Spain gave samples during acute or convalescent COVID-19.

TCRdb keeps only in-frame clones here, not all; method: immunoSEQ multiplex PCR. The sample shows around 200,000 clones, about 86% of them seen only once. This clone appeared a few times. The germline gives CDR1 MDHEN, CDR2 SYDVKM. Trimming removed 10 bases at V and 1 base at J, with 10 bases between. The length of the CDR3 is 13 residues. The sample consisted of peripheral blood. The receptor was derived from a man aged 40-50 years with active or convalescent COVID-19. The chain combines TRBV28 with TRBJ2-2; D not resolved. CDR3 amino acids: CATETGNTGELFF. DNA of the CDR3: TGTGCCACCGAAACGGGGAACACCGGGGAGCTGTTTTTT.